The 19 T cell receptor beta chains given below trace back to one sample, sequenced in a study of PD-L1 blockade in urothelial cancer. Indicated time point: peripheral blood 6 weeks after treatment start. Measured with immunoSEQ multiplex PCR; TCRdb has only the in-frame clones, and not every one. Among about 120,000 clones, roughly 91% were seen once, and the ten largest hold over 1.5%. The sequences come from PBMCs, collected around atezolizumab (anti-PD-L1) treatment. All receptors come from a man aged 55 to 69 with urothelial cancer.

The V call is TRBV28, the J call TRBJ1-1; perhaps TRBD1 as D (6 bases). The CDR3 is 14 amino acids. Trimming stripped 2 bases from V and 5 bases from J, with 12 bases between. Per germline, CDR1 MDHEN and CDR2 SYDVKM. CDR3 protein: CASSLRGFVTEAFF. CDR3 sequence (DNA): TGTGCCAGCAGTTTAAGGGGGTTTGTGACTGAAGCTTTCTTT.

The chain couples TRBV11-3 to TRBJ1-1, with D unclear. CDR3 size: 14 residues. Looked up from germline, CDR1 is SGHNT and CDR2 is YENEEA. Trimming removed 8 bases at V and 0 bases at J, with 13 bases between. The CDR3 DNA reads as TGTGCCAGCCGGGTGGAAGAGGTGAACACTGAAGCTTTCTTT. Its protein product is CASRVEEVNTEAFF.

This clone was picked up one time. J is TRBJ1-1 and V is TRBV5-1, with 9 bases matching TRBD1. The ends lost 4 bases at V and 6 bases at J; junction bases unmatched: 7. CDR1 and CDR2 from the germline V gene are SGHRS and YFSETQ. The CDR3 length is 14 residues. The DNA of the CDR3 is TGCGCCAGCAGCCTGGTGGGGACAGGGTCTGAAGCTTTCTTT. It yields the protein CASSLVGTGSEAFF.

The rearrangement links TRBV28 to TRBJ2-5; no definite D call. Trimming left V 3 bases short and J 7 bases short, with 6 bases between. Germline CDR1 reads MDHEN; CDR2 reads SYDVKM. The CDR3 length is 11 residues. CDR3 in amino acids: CASSLATTQYF. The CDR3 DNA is TGTGCCAGCAGTTTGGCAACGACCCAGTACTTC.

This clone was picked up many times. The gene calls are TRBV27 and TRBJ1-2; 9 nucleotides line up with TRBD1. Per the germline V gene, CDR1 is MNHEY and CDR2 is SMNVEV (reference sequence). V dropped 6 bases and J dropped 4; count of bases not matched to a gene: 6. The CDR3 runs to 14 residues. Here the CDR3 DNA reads TGTGCCAGCAGAACGGGACAGGGCTCCTATGGCTACACCTTC. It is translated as CASRTGQGSYGYTF.

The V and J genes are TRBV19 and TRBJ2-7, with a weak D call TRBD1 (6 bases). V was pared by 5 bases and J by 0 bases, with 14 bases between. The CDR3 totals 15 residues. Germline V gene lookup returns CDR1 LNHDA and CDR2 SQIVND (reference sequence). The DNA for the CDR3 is TGTGCCAGTAGTCCTTCGACAGGAAGCTCCTACGAGCAGTACTTC. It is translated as CASSPSTGSSYEQYF.

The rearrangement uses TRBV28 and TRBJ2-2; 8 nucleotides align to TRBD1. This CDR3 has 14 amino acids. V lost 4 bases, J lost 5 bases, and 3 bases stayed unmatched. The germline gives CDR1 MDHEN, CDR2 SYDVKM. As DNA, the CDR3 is TGTGCCAGCAGTTCGGGACAGGTAACCGGGGAGCTGTTTTTT. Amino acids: CASSSGQVTGELFF. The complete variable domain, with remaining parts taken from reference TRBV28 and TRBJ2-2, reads DVKVTQSSRYLVKRTGEKVFLECVQDMDHENMFWYRQDPGLGLRLIYFSYDVKMKEKGDIPEGYSVSREKKERFSLILESASTNQTSMYLCASSSGQVTGELFFGEGSRLTVL.

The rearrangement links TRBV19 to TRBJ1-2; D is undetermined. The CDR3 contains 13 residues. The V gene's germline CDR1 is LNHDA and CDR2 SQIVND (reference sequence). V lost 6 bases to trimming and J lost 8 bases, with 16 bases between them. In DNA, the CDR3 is TGTGCCAGTAGGGAGAAGTTGGGAGGGGGCTACACCTTC. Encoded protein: CASREKLGGGYTF.

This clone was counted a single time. The CDR3 region is CASSPGTPAHEQYF. In DNA, the CDR3 is TGTGCCAGCAGTCCGGGGACACCAGCTCACGAGCAGTACTTC. V usage is TRBV27 and J usage is TRBJ2-7, with D maybe TRBD1 (6 bases). Trimming cost V 5 bases and J 5 bases, with 16 bases left between them. Germline V gene data show CDR1 as MNHEY and CDR2 as SMNVEV (reference sequence). There are 14 residues in the CDR3.

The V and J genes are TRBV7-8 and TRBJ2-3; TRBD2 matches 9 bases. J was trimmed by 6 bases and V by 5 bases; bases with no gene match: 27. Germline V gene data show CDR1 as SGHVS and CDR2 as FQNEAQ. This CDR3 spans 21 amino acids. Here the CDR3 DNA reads TGTGCCAGCAGCCCCCAGTTGGGACGGGGGATCCAGCGGGAGGTCCGCGATACGCAGTATTTT. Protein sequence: CASSPQLGRGIQREVRDTQYF.

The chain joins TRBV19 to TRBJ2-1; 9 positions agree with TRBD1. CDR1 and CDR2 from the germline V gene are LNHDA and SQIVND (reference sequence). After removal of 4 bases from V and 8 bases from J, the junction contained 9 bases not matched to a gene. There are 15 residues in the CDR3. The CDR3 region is CASSTTGQGLDEQFF. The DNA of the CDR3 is TGTGCCAGTAGTACAACGGGACAGGGTCTCGATGAGCAGTTCTTC.

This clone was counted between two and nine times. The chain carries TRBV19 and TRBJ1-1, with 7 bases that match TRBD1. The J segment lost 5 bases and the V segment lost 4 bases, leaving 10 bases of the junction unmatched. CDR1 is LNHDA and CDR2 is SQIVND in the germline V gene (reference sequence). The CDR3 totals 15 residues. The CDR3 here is CASSRGQWGGTEAFF. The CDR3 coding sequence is TGTGCCAGTAGTAGGGGACAGTGGGGAGGAACTGAAGCTTTCTTT.

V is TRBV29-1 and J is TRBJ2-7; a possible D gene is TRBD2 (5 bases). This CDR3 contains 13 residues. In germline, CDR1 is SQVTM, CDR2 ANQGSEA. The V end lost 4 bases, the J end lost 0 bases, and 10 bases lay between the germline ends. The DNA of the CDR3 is TGCAGCGTTGTGTCGGGGAGCTCCTACGAGCAGTACTTC. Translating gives CSVVSGSSYEQYF.

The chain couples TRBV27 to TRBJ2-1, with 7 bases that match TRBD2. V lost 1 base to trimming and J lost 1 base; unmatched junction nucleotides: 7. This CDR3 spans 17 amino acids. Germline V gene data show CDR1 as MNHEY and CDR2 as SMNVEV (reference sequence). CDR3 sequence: CASSLLGWGGSYNEQFF. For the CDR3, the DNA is TGTGCCAGCAGTTTATTAGGTTGGGGAGGGTCCTACAATGAGCAGTTCTTC.

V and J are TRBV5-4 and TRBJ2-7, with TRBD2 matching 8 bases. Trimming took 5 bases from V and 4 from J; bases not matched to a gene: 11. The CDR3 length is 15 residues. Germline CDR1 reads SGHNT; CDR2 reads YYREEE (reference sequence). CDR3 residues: CASSLQTSEPYEQYF. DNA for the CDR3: TGTGCCAGCAGTCTCCAGACTAGCGAGCCGTACGAGCAGTACTTC.

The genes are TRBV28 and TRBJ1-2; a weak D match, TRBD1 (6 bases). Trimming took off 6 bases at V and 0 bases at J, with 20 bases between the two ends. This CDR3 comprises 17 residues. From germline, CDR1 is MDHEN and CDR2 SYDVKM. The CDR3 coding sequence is TGTGCCAGCAGCCCTACCACGGGACAACCCTCTAACTATGGCTACACCTTC. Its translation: CASSPTTGQPSNYGYTF.

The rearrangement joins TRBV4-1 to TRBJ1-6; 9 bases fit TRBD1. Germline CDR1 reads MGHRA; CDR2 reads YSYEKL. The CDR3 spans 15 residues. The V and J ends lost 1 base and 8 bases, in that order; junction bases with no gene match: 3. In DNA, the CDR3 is TGCGCCAGCAGCCAAGGGACAGGGGTATATTCACCCCTCCACTTT. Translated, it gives CASSQGTGVYSPLHF.

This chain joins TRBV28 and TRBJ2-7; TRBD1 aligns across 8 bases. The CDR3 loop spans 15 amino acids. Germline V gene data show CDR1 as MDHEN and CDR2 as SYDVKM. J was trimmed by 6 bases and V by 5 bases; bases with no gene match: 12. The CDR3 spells CASSPGTGDSGEQYF. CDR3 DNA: TGTGCCAGCAGTCCCGGGACAGGCGACTCCGGCGAGCAGTACTTC.

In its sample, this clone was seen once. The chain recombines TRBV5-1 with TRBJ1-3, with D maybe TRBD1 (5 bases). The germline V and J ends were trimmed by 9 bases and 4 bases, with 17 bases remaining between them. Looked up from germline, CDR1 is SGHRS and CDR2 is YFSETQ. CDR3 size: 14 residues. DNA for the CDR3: TGCGCCAAGGGGAGGGACCGAAGAGGAAACACCATATATTTT. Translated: CAKGRDRRGNTIYF.